The present entry profiles one T cell receptor beta chain with its context. The CDR3 is 12 residues long. Germline CDR1 is ENHRY and CDR2 is SYGVKD. V was clipped by 3 bases and J by 7 bases, with 9 bases between them. The data stem from a study of blood T cells in healthy people across ages. Donors gave roughly 9.1 milliliters of peripheral blood apiece. Total RNA extraction produced at least 5.5 micrograms (per sample) for the study. Primers used in a second PCR of about 6 to 11 cycles were a sample-barcoded 5' primer and a J-beta primer mix. A template-switch adaptor that had 12 random nucleotides put a tag on each cDNA molecule. TCRdb itself ran the 5' RACE reads through MiXCR, one entry per CDR3 protein. The top ten hold around 16% of the sample, which has hundreds of thousands of distinct CDR3 sequences, 29% seen once.

The chain is built from TRBV10-3 and TRBJ1-1; the D is unclear. The source is a woman older than 75 in good health. The sample was blood. The CDR3 reads CAISEGPLEAFF. The CDR3 DNA follows: TGTGCCATCAGTGAAGGACCGCTTGAAGCTTTCTTT.